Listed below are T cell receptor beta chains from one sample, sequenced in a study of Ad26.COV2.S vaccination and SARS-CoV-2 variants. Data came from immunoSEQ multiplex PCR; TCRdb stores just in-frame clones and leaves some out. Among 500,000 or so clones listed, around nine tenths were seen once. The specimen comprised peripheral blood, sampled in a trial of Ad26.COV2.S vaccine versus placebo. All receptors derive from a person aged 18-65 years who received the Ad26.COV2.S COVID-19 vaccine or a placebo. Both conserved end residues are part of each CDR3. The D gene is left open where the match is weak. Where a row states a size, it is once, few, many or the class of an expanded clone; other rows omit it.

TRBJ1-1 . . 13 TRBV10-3 TGTGCCATCAGACCGAGGGTGAACACTGAAGCTTTCTTT CAIRPRVNTEAFF
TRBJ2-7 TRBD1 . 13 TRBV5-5 TGTGCCAGCAGCTCACTACCGACAGGGGGGTACGACTTC CASSSLPTGGYDF
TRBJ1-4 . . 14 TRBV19 TGTGCCAGTAGTACGGACAGATACAATGAAAAACTGTTTTTT CASSTDRYNEKLFF
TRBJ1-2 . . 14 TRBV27 TGTGCCAGCAGTTTATCGTACAGGGATCATGGCTACACCTTC CASSLSYRDHGYTF
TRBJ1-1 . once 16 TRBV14 TGTGCCAGCACCCCCGGAGTTGTGCCTCCGAACACTGAAGCTTTCTTT CASTPGVVPPNTEAFF
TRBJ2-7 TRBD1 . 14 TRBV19 TGTGCCAGTAGTCCCGGACAGGGGAAGGACGAGCAGTACTTC CASSPGQGKDEQYF
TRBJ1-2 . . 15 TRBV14 TGTGCCAGCAGCCAGGGTGGGGGCGCTAACTATGGCTACACCTTC CASSQGGGANYGYTF
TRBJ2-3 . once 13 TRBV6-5 TGTGCCAGCAGGAGACGACCCACAGATACGCAGTATTTT CASRRRPTDTQYF
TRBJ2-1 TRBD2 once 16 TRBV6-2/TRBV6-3 TGTGCCAGCAGTTACTTCAGACTAGCGGGACTCGATGAGCAGTTCTTC CASSYFRLAGLDEQFF
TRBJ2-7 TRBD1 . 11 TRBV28 TGTGCCAGCCGCGACAGGGACGAGCAGTACTTC CASRDRDEQYF
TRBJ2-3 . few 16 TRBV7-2 TGTGCCAGCAGCTCCGATTGGCGGAAGGCGGGGGATACGCAGTATTTT CASSSDWRKAGDTQYF
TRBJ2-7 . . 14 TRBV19 TGTGCCAGTAGTCCCTCGTCTCCCTTCTACGAGCAGTACTTC CASSPSSPFYEQYF
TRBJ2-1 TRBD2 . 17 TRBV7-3 TGTGCCAGCAGCTTAAAAGCGGGAGGGCCTCTGTACAATGAGCAGTTCTTC CASSLKAGGPLYNEQFF
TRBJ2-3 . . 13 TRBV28 TGTGCCAGCAGCCCCACACTAACAGATACGCAGTATTTT CASSPTLTDTQYF
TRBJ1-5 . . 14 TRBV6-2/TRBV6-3 TGTGCCAGCAGTTACCCGGAGAGGGGAAGGCCCCAGCATTTT CASSYPERGRPQHF
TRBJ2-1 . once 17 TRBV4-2 TGTGCCAGCAGCCAAGAAAGTGGCAGGGGCCAGGTCAGGGAGCAGTTCTTC CASSQESGRGQVREQFF
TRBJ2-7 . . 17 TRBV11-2 TGTGCCAGCAGCCCCGTCTCTGGCGGACTTAGCTCCTACGAGCAGTACTTC CASSPVSGGLSSYEQYF
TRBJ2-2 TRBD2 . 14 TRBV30 TGTGCCTACGGACTAGCGGGCTTGACCGGGGAGCTGTTTTTT CAYGLAGLTGELFF
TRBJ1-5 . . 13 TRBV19 TGTGCCAGTAGTAAAACTAGCAATCAGCCCCAGCATTTT CASSKTSNQPQHF
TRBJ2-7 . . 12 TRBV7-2 TGTGCCAGCAGCTTCCCAATGGGGGAGCAGTACTTC CASSFPMGEQYF
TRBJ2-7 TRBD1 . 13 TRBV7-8 TGTGCCAGCAGCTTGCAAAGGGGGCAAAAGGAGTACTTC CASSLQRGQKEYF
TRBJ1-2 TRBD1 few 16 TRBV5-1 TGCGCCAGCAGCGCCCAGGGACAGGGAGGCAACTATGGCTACACCTTC CASSAQGQGGNYGYTF
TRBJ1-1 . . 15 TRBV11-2 TGTGCCAGCAGCTTAGATCTGGGAATGAGCACTGAAGCTTTCTTT CASSLDLGMSTEAFF
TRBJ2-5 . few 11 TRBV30 TGTGCCTGGAAGGCCCAAGAGACCCAGTACTTC CAWKAQETQYF
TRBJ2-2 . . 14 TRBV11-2 TGTGCCAGCAGCTTGAAAGTGGGCACCGGGGAGCTGTTTTTT CASSLKVGTGELFF
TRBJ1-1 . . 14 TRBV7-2 TGTGCCAGCAGCGTAGAGGGTGTGGGCACTGAAGCTTTCTTT CASSVEGVGTEAFF
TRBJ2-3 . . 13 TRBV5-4 TGTGCCAGCAGCTTGGTCGGGCCAGATACGCAGTATTTT CASSLVGPDTQYF
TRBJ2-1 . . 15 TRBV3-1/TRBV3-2 TGTGCCAGCAGCCAACAACTCGGCTCCTACAATGAGCAGTTCTTC CASSQQLGSYNEQFF
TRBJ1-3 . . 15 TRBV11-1 TGTGCCAGCAGCACCGAGGGGAGCTCTGGAAACACCATATATTTT CASSTEGSSGNTIYF
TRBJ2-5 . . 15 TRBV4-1 TGCGCCAGCAGCCAAGATCGTCAGACTAAAGAGACCCAGTACTTC CASSQDRQTKETQYF
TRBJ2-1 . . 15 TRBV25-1 TGTGCCAGCAGTGAATTTAAGGCGAGCAGCAATGAGCAGTTCTTC CASSEFKASSNEQFF
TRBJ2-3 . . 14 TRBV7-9 TGTGCCAGCAGCCCAGTCCCCCAGTGGGATACGCAGTATTTT CASSPVPQWDTQYF
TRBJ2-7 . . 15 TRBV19 TGTGCCAGTAGGGCCTTGGGGGGTGCCTCCTACGAGCAGTACTTC CASRALGGASYEQYF
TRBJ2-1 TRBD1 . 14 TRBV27 TGTGCCAGCAGTTTTTTTCAGGGGGCGGATGAGCAGTTCTTC CASSFFQGADEQFF
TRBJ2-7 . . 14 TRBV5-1 TGCGCCAGCAGCTTATCCGGGACATCCTACGAGCAGTACTTC CASSLSGTSYEQYF
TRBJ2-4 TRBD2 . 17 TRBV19 TGTGCCAGTAGTATTCGTACTAGCGGGAGGGCAGGAGACATTCAGTACTTC CASSIRTSGRAGDIQYF
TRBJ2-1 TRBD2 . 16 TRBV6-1 TGTGCCAGCAGTGGCTTACTAGCGGCAGATTACAATGAGCAGTTCTTC CASSGLLAADYNEQFF
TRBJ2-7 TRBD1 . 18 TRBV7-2 TGTGCCAGCAGCTTACTTATGCTGACGGACAGGGATCGTTACGAGCAGTACTTC CASSLLMLTDRDRYEQYF
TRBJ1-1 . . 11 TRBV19 TGTGCCAGTAAGGACCAGGGACGAGCTTTCTTT CASKDQGRAFF
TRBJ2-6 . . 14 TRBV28 TGTGCCAGCAGTCATCGTGGGGTTACCAACGTCCTGACTTTC CASSHRGVTNVLTF
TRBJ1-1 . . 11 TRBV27 TGTGCCAGCAGTTTGGGCAGAGAAGCTTTCTTT CASSLGREAFF
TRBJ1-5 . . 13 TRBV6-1 TGTGCCAGCAGTGAAGGGAGTAGTCAGCCCCAGCATTTT CASSEGSSQPQHF
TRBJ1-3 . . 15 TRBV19 TGTGCCAGTAGCCGTACAGGGACCTCTGGAAACACCATATATTTT CASSRTGTSGNTIYF
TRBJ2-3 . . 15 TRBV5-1 TGCGCCAGCAGCTTTCGGGGGGCCTACACAGATACGCAGTATTTT CASSFRGAYTDTQYF
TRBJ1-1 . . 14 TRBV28 TGTGCCAGCAGTGGGGCCGGGGGTTACACTGAAGCTTTCTTT CASSGAGGYTEAFF
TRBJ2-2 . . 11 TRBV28 TGTGCCACCATTGAGGTCGGGGAGCTGTTTTTT CATIEVGELFF
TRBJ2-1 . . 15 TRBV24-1 TGTGCCACCGGAGACCCGACAGGCGCTTACAATGAGCAGTTCTTC CATGDPTGAYNEQFF
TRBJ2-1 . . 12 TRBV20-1 TGCAGTGCTAGTAGTCAGGGCGAGGAGCAGTTCTTC CSASSQGEEQFF
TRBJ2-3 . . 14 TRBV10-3 TGTGCCATCGGAGAACAGGACAGCACAGATACGCAGTATTTT CAIGEQDSTDTQYF
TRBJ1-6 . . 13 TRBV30 TGTGCCTGGAGTGGGGACCAGGTTTCACCCCTCCACTTT CAWSGDQVSPLHF
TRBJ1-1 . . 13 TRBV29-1 TGCAGCGTAGCCCTGTCCAGGGACACTGAAGCTTTCTTT CSVALSRDTEAFF
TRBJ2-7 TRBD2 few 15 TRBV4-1 TGCGCCAGCAGCCCAGGGGGACTAGCGGTATACGAGCAGTACTTC CASSPGGLAVYEQYF
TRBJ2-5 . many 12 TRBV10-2 TGCGCCAGCAGTTACGAGCTTGTGACCCAGTACTTC CASSYELVTQYF
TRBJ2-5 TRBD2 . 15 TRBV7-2 TGTGCCAGCAGCGATCAAGCGGGGTCCCAAGAGACCCAGTACTTC CASSDQAGSQETQYF
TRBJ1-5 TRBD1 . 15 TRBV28 TGTGCCAGCAGTCTCCGACAGGGGGCCAATCAGCCCCAGCATTTT CASSLRQGANQPQHF
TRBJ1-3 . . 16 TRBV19 TGTGCCAGTAGTGACTCACTCCGGGCCACGAGAGACACCATATATTTT CASSDSLRATRDTIYF
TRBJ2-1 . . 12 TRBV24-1 TGTGCCACCAGTGACCTATACAGAGAGCAGTTCTTC CATSDLYREQFF
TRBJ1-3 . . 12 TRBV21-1 TGTGCCAGCAGCATACAGGGAAACACCATATATTTT CASSIQGNTIYF
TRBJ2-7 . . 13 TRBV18 TGTGCCAGCTCACCACAGGGTACTCGCGAGCAGTACTTC CASSPQGTREQYF
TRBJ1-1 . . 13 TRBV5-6 TGTGCCAGCAGCTTCGGACGGAACACTGAAGCTTTCTTT CASSFGRNTEAFF